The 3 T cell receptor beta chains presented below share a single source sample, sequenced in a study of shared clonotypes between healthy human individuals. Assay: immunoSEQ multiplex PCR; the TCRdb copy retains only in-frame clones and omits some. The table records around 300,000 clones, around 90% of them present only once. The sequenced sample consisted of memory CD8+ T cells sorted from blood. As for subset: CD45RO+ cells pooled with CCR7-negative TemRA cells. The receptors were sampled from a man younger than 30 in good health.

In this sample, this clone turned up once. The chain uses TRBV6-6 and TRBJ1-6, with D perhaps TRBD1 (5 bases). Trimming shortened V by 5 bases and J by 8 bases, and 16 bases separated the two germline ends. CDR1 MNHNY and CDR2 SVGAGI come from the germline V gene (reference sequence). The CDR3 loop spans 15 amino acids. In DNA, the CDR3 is TGTGCCAGCAGTCCACAGGCTACCGGGGATTCACCCCTCCACTTT. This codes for CASSPQATGDSPLHF.

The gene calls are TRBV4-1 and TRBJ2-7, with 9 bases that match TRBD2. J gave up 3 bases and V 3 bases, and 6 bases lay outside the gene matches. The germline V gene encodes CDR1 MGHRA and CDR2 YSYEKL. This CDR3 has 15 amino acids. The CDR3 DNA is TGCGCCAGCAGCCAGGCTAGCGGGACGTACTACGAGCAGTACTTC. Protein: CASSQASGTYYEQYF.

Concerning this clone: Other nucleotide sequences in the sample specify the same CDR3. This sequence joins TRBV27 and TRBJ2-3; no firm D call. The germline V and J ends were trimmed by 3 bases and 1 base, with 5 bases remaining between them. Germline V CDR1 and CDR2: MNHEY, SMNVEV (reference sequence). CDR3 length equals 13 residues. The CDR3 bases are TGTGCCAGCAGTTTGAGTGGCACAGATACGCAGTATTTT. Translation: CASSLSGTDTQYF.